The rows below give T cell receptor beta chains drawn from one sample of a study of T cell responses to AZD1222 COVID-19 vaccine. Sequencing used immunoSEQ multiplex PCR; TCRdb keeps in-frame clones, though not all of them. Among 53,000 or so clones, 84% were seen once, and the ten largest hold roughly 27%. The material was peripheral blood, obtained on day 0 of AZD1222 vaccination. All receptors derive from an adult in good health. CDR3s leave out the opening cysteine and the closing phenylalanine or tryptophan. The size entry is marked missing in some rows and otherwise reads once, few, many or a size class.

clone_size: -; j_call: TRBJ1-5; v_call: TRBV19; cdr3_aa: AGSGAGSNQPQH
clone_size: -; j_call: TRBJ2-7; v_call: TRBV3-1/TRBV3-2; cdr3_aa: ASSQDASVDEQY
clone_size: -; j_call: TRBJ2-7; v_call: TRBV4-1; cdr3_aa: ASSPADTSGSSYEQY
clone_size: -; j_call: TRBJ1-3; v_call: TRBV4-1; cdr3_aa: ASSPARGPKTRSFGNTIY
clone_size: -; j_call: TRBJ2-4; v_call: TRBV21-1; cdr3_aa: ASSKLPGDVKNIQY
clone_size: once; j_call: TRBJ2-3; v_call: TRBV15; cdr3_aa: ATSRDYGRGGADTQY
clone_size: -; j_call: TRBJ1-1; v_call: TRBV5-1; cdr3_aa: ASSLGGVVAF
clone_size: -; j_call: TRBJ2-5; v_call: TRBV5-4; cdr3_aa: ASSATSGRAETQY
clone_size: -; j_call: TRBJ2-5; v_call: TRBV5-8; cdr3_aa: ASSRGTGAQETQY
clone_size: -; j_call: TRBJ1-1; v_call: TRBV4-2; cdr3_aa: ASSQPTVGGGTEAF
clone_size: -; j_call: TRBJ2-2; v_call: TRBV11-3; cdr3_aa: ASRPGTSGTNTGELF
clone_size: -; j_call: TRBJ2-3; v_call: TRBV5-8; cdr3_aa: ASSGGGLAGGFTSTDTQY
clone_size: -; j_call: TRBJ2-3; v_call: TRBV5-4; cdr3_aa: ASSLGLAGGSTDTQY
clone_size: once; j_call: TRBJ2-2; v_call: TRBV18; cdr3_aa: ASTGQENTGELF
clone_size: -; j_call: TRBJ1-2; v_call: TRBV5-4; cdr3_aa: ASSPVSEPRYGYT
clone_size: few; j_call: TRBJ1-4; v_call: TRBV7-6; cdr3_aa: ASSSAGEEKLF
clone_size: -; j_call: TRBJ2-1; v_call: TRBV6-5; cdr3_aa: ASSKQRSYNEQF
clone_size: -; j_call: TRBJ2-5; v_call: TRBV4-3; cdr3_aa: ASSQDWQFQETQY
clone_size: few; j_call: TRBJ2-7; v_call: TRBV13; cdr3_aa: ASSLADSGSSEQY
clone_size: -; j_call: TRBJ2-5; v_call: TRBV5-6; cdr3_aa: ASSFGTSGRRRGETQY
clone_size: once; j_call: TRBJ2-1; v_call: TRBV28; cdr3_aa: ASSLIAGGHEQF
clone_size: -; j_call: TRBJ2-5; v_call: TRBV11-3; cdr3_aa: ASGLAGAETQY
clone_size: once; j_call: TRBJ1-6; v_call: TRBV15; cdr3_aa: ATRAMVYNSPLH
clone_size: -; j_call: TRBJ2-7; v_call: TRBV27; cdr3_aa: ASSLGTGAYEQY
clone_size: -; j_call: TRBJ2-2; v_call: TRBV7-7; cdr3_aa: ASSGTRSGELF
clone_size: -; j_call: TRBJ1-1; v_call: TRBV18; cdr3_aa: ASSRDRTEAF
clone_size: -; j_call: TRBJ2-7; v_call: TRBV27; cdr3_aa: ASRYSGTGRLYEQY
clone_size: -; j_call: TRBJ2-1; v_call: TRBV27; cdr3_aa: ASSLGGALGYNEQF
clone_size: -; j_call: TRBJ2-5; v_call: TRBV14; cdr3_aa: ASSQVASQKTQY
clone_size: -; j_call: TRBJ2-7; v_call: TRBV19; cdr3_aa: ASSSQGARNHYEQY
clone_size: -; j_call: TRBJ1-1; v_call: TRBV18; cdr3_aa: ASSPGRRGTEAF
clone_size: -; j_call: TRBJ2-7; v_call: TRBV10-1; cdr3_aa: ASRGEGQAYEQY
clone_size: once; j_call: TRBJ1-2; v_call: TRBV11-2; cdr3_aa: ASSPQGTNYGYT
clone_size: -; j_call: TRBJ1-5; v_call: TRBV6-5; cdr3_aa: ASSFDRQNNQPQH
clone_size: -; j_call: TRBJ1-2; v_call: TRBV28; cdr3_aa: ASSLGTQNYGYT
clone_size: -; j_call: TRBJ1-2; v_call: TRBV6-2/TRBV6-3; cdr3_aa: ASSDRGQSGYT
clone_size: few; j_call: TRBJ2-1; v_call: TRBV7-2; cdr3_aa: ASSLVYGTSGNNEQF
clone_size: -; j_call: TRBJ2-7; v_call: TRBV28; cdr3_aa: ASSLPNRQDEQY
clone_size: -; j_call: TRBJ2-7; v_call: TRBV2; cdr3_aa: ASQKGFSYEQY
clone_size: few; j_call: TRBJ1-5; v_call: TRBV6-5; cdr3_aa: ASRYRGNSNQPQH
clone_size: -; j_call: TRBJ1-2; v_call: TRBV5-4; cdr3_aa: ASSPGQAYGYT
clone_size: once; j_call: TRBJ2-3; v_call: TRBV25-1; cdr3_aa: ASSEGLGGADTQY